This paragraph covers one T cell receptor beta chain sequence. Its specific antigen is unknown. Per-base quality was not reported, and no clone a single base away is much larger than it. The donors were healthy, HIV-negative adults who had no recently reported acute infections or vaccinations. Every donor was a Caucasian adult residing in Nashville, Tennessee, USA. CD4+ T cells were enriched by magnetic negative selection; naive cells were then positively selected on CD45RA, and the negative fraction formed the memory subset. After blood collection by leukapheresis, PBMCs were isolated using Ficoll-Histopaque density gradient centrifugation and then cryopreserved in the vapor phase of liquid nitrogen. Purity and quantity of every magnetically sorted T cell population were checked by analytical flow cytometry. Genomic DNA was isolated from each sorted fraction and quantified by UV absorbance on a Nanodrop 2000c.

Using the deep immunoSEQ assay, TCR CDR3 regions were amplified from genomic DNA by multiplex PCR. Extracted genomic DNA from each cell subset was spread evenly across all wells of several immunoSEQ 96-well plates, with each plate serving as a replicate. For sorted subsets, each replicate PCR was loaded with 200 ng genomic DNA, equivalent to 30,000 to 35,000 T cell genomes. The purified libraries were quantified using a Qubit 3.0 fluorometer, sized with a Bioanalyzer 2100, and then quantified again using the KAPA Library Quantification kit. A separate single-read 150-cycle Illumina NextSeq 550 flow cell was used to sequence each immunoSEQ 96-well plate. Concerning the study's data processing: The immunoSEQ output contained only junctional sequences without quality scores, so filtering could not match that applied to full-length reads. Sequences were annotated with PyIR, a Python wrapper for IgBLAST v1.9, using IMGT germline references to assign V/J genes and CDR3. Reads with weak V/J assignments (E-value above 1e-6), missing CDR3, stop codons, out-of-frame junctions, or ambiguous translated residues were removed. V3J clonotypes were defined by identical inferred V gene, J gene, and CDR3 amino acid sequence. The percentage overlap between two repertoires was calculated by dividing the number of shared unique clonotypes by the size of the smaller repertoire. RTK rarefaction, the Chao1 estimator, and Recon v2.1 estimates of unobserved clonotypes were used to assess repertoire richness. For all TCRbeta clonotypes obtained by the gDNA method from a few donors, generation probabilities were computed with OLGA. Entries here come from immuneACCESS through TCRdb and include only in-frame sequences with V and J called. Some clones fail to appear in such tables; in the studies checked, an unresolved V gene covers under half of the shortfall, and the cause of the remainder is unknown. That table is the source of V, J and clone size, and D and trimming were worked out from the DNA. Here the sample has under 650,000 clones; 95% to 97% occur a single time. The top ten clones comprise roughly 0.06% of the sample.

Trimming takes 5 bases off V and 1 base off J; junction bases not matched to a gene: 9. The germline V gene gives CDR1 as MRHNA and CDR2 as SNTAGT. From the cysteine up to the phenylalanine, the CDR3 has a length of 16 residues. Only the CDR3 part of the read is kept: 48 bases, read in frame from the first base. The data were taken from a study of shared clonotypes between healthy human individuals (dated by TCRdb to 2020 to 2022). Background for the entire study: The cohort included three men and a couple of women between 18 and 49 years of age. Between about 0.8 and 9 billion PBMCs per donor were obtained by leukapheresis. Libraries were prepared and TCR repertoires were sequenced by different laboratories using diverse techniques, in order to increase sequencing depth and limit assay-specific biases. For each donor, CD4 naive and CD4 memory were each given three plates, CD8 naive was given two plates, and CD8 memory was given one plate. Blood TCR repertoires of roughly 5 healthy adults were deeply sequenced to estimate repertoire size and the extent of clonotype sharing between individuals.

Overall results and qualifications from the work: Sharing across a few donors was observed for 4.5% to 6.5% of naive CD4, 3% to 3.5% of naive CD8, 2% to 2.5% of memory CD4, and about 0.4% of memory CD8 clonotypes. Based on pairwise subsampling, the degree of clonotype sharing among donors was expected to be affected by sequencing depth. Only blood was sampled, and tissue TCR repertoires likely differ from those in blood. Naive subsets generally had larger estimated clonotype richness than memory subsets. Clonotypes shared by all four sorted-subset donors showed higher generation probabilities than non-shared clonotypes. Because the study included only a small number of donors, the genetic and exposure-history diversity represented was limited. Rarefaction of sorted-subset datasets indicated incomplete sequencing despite the large sequencing depth.

The sample comprised naive CD4+ T cells sorted from blood. The cell subset or site label here, explained by the study, means: CD45RA+ positively selected. The sequence links TRBV6-4 to TRBJ1-1, with TRBD1 identical over 8 junction bases. This TCR came from a woman in her 30s in good health. The CDR3 reads CASSREPGTGNTEAFF. Read as DNA, the sequence is TGTGCCAGCAGTAGAGAGCCCGGGACAGGGAACACTGAAGCTTTCTTT.